The clone carrying this TCR beta chain has a count of ten or more. Antigen specificity is unknown. The data belong to a study of T cells after yellow fever vaccination. Study-wide findings and caveats: Abundant bulk-population clonotypes could contaminate the FACS-sorted repertoires. Detected again after the booster were most primary-vaccination clones, at about 96% CD4 and approximately 90% CD8.

5'RACE template switching produced TCR cDNA carrying a universal primer site and UMIs. TCRdb reanalysed the 5' RACE reads using MiXCR and keeps one entry per CDR3 protein. The sample contains under 90,000 distinct CDR3 sequences, approximately 6.1% of which appear only once. The CDR3 contains 13 residues. The V end was cut by 3 bases, the J end by 1 base, with 6 bases between. Germline V lookup: CDR1 MNHEY, CDR2 SVGEGT. The chain combines TRBV6-2 or TRBV6-3 with TRBJ2-5, with D unclear. The clonotype was recovered from a man aged 18 to 29 who received the YFV17D yellow fever vaccine. Source: CD8+ T cells sorted from PBMCs, taken about 49 days after the first yellow fever vaccination. The CDR3 DNA reads as TGTGCCAGCAGTTATGAGAGCCAAGAGACCCAGTACTTC. Translated, it gives CASSYESQETQYF.